Detailed here is one T cell receptor beta chain. Its antigen specificity is not known. Base qualities are missing; no much larger clone stands one base away. TCRbeta CDR3 regions were amplified from genomic DNA using the immunoSEQ Assay, a bias-controlled multiplex PCR. The study's own analysis went as follows. The number of nucleated cells in each sample was estimated by amplification of reference gene primers within the assay. To quantify the absolute abundance of each unique TCRbeta CDR3 rearrangement, sequence reads were collapsed and filtered. Productive Simpson clonality was computed per sample as the square root of Simpson's diversity index over productive rearrangements. TCRdb provides this immuneACCESS table in a form limited to in-frame rearrangements. Some clones are lacking; in checked studies, under half of them reflect an unresolved V gene, and why the rest are absent is not known. The DNA was the basis for D and trimming; V, J and clone size are from that table. Within this sample are under 200,000 clones, with roughly 90% of them counted one time only. Jointly, the top ten make up approximately 0.5% of the sample.

The sample belongs to a study of blood T cell repertoires in COVID-19 (dated by TCRdb to about 2020). Context from the whole study: Samples covering the acute and convalescent phases of COVID-19 were provided by collaborators in the United States, Italy and Spain. The material from the prospective study consisted of cDNA or gDNA derived from T cells, B-cell-depleted T cells, or PBMCs. The dataset comprised deeply sampled blood TCRbeta repertoires from subjects exposed to, actively infected with, or recovered from COVID-19. HLA class I and class II types, where available, came from metadata supplied by the sample provider rather than from assay-based typing. The repertoires were released in a freely available public database meant as a resource for research on the immune response to SARS-CoV-2. A de-identified subject ID, COVID-19 status, age in years and sex were almost always included in the sample metadata. The samples were drawn from the first 160 participants of the ongoing ImmuneRACE study and from 1,254 subjects provided by 6 global collaborators. General conclusions and limits of the study: The quantity of clinical and demographic metadata differed by source and by participant and was supplied without curation.

Whole blood was collected in K2EDTA tubes by collaborating institutions according to the institutions' own protocols. For TCRbeta analysis, collaborator samples were shipped as frozen whole blood, as isolated PBMCs, or as DNA extracted from either sample type. Taken from cysteine to phenylalanine, the CDR3 has 16 residues. Of all the DNA, just the CDR3 is kept, 48 bases in frame from base 1. Via the germline V gene, CDR1 is MDHEN and CDR2 SYDVKM. V is cut back by 4 bases and J by 6 bases, with 10 bases in the junction unmatched. This clonotype originated in a man between 45 and 60 years old with acute or convalescent COVID-19. Sequencing was done on a sample of peripheral blood. The chain was built from TRBV28 and TRBJ2-4; 9 central nucleotides agree with TRBD2. CDR3 region: CASSSRIAGVGNIQYF. The DNA sequence is TGTGCCAGCAGTTCCCGGATAGCGGGAGTGGGAAACATTCAGTACTTC.